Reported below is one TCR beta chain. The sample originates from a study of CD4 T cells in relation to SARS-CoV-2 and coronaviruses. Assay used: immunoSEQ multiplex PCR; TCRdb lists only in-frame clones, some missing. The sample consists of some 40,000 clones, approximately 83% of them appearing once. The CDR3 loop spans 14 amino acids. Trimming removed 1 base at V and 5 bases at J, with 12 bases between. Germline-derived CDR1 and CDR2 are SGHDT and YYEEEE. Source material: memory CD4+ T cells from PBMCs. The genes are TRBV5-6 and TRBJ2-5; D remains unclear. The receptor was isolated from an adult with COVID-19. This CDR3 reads CASSLFGDRETQYF. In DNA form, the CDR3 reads TGTGCCAGCAGCTTGTTTGGCGATCGGGAGACCCAGTACTTC.